The 5 T cell receptor beta chains below were found in one sample sequenced in a study of blood T cells in healthy people across ages. A second PCR of about 6 to 12 cycles used a sample-barcoded 5' primer and a J-beta primer mix. TCRdb used MiXCR to reprocess the 5' RACE reads, holding one entry per CDR3 protein. Of more than 650,000 distinct CDR3 sequences listed, roughly 26% were seen once; the top ten hold about 2.9%. This sample was shared with a second study, whose subject was T cells of mothers and their children.

Material: blood. Receptor source: a boy aged 5 to 17 in good health.

V gene TRBV29-1 combines with J gene TRBJ2-2, with D perhaps given as TRBD1 or TRBD2 (5 bases each). V was pared by 6 bases and J by 1 base, with 12 bases between. The CDR3 extends over 14 amino acids. In germline, CDR1 is SQVTM, CDR2 ANQGSEA. The DNA for the CDR3 is TGCAGCGTCCCCGGGACCAAGAACACCGGGGAGCTGTTTTTT. Protein sequence: CSVPGTKNTGELFF.

J is TRBJ2-5 and V is TRBV3-1, with 9 bases identical to TRBD2. Trimming took 7 bases from V and 7 from J; bases not matched to a gene: 10. The CDR3 runs 14 residues. From germline, CDR1 is LGHDT and CDR2 YNNKEL (reference sequence). The CDR3 spells CASTIAGDLGTQYF. CDR3 sequence (DNA): TGTGCCAGCACAATAGCGGGGGACCTCGGGACCCAGTACTTC.

The chain joins TRBV4-1 to TRBJ1-5, with D maybe TRBD1 (6 bases). The V end lost 0 bases, the J end lost 6 bases, and 18 bases lay between the germline ends. Germline lookup yields CDR1 MGHRA and CDR2 YSYEKL. The CDR3 has 17 amino acids. Here the CDR3 reads CASSQEEGTHLGQPQHF. The CDR3 nucleotides are TGCGCCAGCAGCCAAGAAGAAGGGACACATCTAGGTCAGCCCCAGCATTTT.

The table lists this clonotype with a few counts. V is TRBV29-1 and J is TRBJ2-1; 9 bases are a match to TRBD2. The CDR3 spans 15 residues. After removal of 5 bases from V and 4 bases from J, the junction contained 9 bases not matched to a gene. Germline-derived CDR1 and CDR2 are SQVTM and ANQGSEA. CDR3 amino acids: CSVREAGGVYNEQFF. The DNA for the CDR3 is TGCAGCGTTCGCGAGGCGGGGGGGGTGTACAATGAGCAGTTCTTC.

The chain links TRBV15 to TRBJ2-7, with D perhaps matching TRBD2 (5 bases). V lost 6 bases and J 0 bases, leaving 9 bases between the germline ends. The CDR3 spans 13 residues. CDR1 is LNHNV and CDR2 is YYDKDF in the germline V gene (reference sequence). The CDR3 DNA sequence: TGTGCCACCAGGATAGGGAGCTCCTACGAGCAGTACTTC. It specifies CATRIGSSYEQYF.